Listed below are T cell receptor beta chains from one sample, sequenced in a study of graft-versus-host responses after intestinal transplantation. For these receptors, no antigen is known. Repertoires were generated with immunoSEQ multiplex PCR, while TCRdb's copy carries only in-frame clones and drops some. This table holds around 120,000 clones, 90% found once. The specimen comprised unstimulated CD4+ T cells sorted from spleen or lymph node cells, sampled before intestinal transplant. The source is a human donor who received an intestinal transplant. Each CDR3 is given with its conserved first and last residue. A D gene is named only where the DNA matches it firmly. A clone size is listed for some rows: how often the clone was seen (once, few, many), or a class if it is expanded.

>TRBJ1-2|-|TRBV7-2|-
CASSLTDNYGYTF
TGTGCCAGCAGCTTAACAGATAACTATGGCTACACCTTC
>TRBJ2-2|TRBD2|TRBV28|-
CASSLYSGGWTGELFF
TGTGCCAGCAGTTTATACTCGGGAGGGTGGACCGGGGAGCTGTTTTTT
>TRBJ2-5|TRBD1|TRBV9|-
CASSDGQGRGETQYF
TGTGCCAGCAGTGATGGACAGGGGAGGGGAGAGACCCAGTACTTC
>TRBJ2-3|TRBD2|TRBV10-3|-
CAIAGGGSTDTQYF
TGTGCCATCGCCGGGGGAGGGAGCACAGATACGCAGTATTTT
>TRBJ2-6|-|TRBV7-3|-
CASSSLSGANVLTF
TGTGCCAGCAGCTCCCTCTCTGGGGCCAACGTCCTGACTTTC
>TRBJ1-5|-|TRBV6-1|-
CASTLGTNQPQHF
TGTGCCAGCACCCTTGGTACAAATCAGCCCCAGCATTTT
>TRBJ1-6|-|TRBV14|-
CASSRALNSPLHF
TGTGCCAGCAGCCGGGCCCTGAATTCACCCCTCCACTTT
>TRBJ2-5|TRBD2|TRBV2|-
CASSESGRKETQYF
TGTGCCAGCAGTGAAAGCGGGAGGAAAGAGACCCAGTACTTC
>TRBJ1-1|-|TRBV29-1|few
CSVWGAEAFF
TGCAGCGTTTGGGGAGCTGAAGCTTTCTTT
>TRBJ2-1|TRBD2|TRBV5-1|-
CATSTGLNNEQFF
TGCGCCACTTCGACGGGACTAAACAATGAGCAGTTCTTC
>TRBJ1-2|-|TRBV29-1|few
CSVGQINNYGYTF
TGCAGCGTTGGGCAGATTAACAACTATGGCTACACCTTC
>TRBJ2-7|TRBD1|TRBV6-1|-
CASSSRTGWSYEQYF
TGTGCCAGCAGTTCTCGGACAGGGTGGTCTTACGAGCAGTACTTC
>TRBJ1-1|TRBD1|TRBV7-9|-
CASSRWGDSTEAFF
TGTGCCAGCAGCCGCTGGGGGGACAGCACTGAAGCTTTCTTT
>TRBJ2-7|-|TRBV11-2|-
CASSLGLPYEQYF
TGTGCCAGCAGCTTGGGACTTCCCTACGAGCAGTACTTC
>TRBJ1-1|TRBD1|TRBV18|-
CASSQTPIQGAYRETEAFF
TGTGCCAGCTCACAGACTCCGATACAGGGGGCGTATCGGGAGACTGAAGCTTTCTTT
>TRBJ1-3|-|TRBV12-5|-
CASRGTAGNTIYF
TGTGCTAGTAGGGGGACGGCGGGAAACACCATATATTTT
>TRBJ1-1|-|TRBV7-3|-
CATPEGDETEAFF
TGTGCCACCCCAGAGGGTGACGAGACTGAAGCTTTCTTT
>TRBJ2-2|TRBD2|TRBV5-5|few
CASSPSGTRRLYTGELFF
TGTGCCAGCAGCCCAAGCGGGACTAGGAGACTCTACACCGGGGAGCTGTTTTTT
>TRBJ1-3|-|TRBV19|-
CASSIRGVGNTIYF
TGTGCCAGTAGTATTCGAGGCGTTGGAAACACCATATATTTT
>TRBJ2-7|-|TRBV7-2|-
CASSLGRVSYEQYF
TGTGCCAGCAGCTTAGGGCGGGTCTCCTACGAGCAGTACTTC
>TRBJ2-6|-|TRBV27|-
CASTARYSGANVLTF
TGTGCCAGCACAGCGCGCTACTCTGGGGCCAACGTCCTGACTTTC
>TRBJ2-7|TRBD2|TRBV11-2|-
CASSPGTISYEQYF
TGTGCCAGCAGCCCCGGGACTATCTCCTACGAGCAGTACTTC
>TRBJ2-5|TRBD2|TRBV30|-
CAWSVQGLAQETQYF
TGTGCCTGGAGTGTACAGGGACTAGCACAAGAGACCCAGTACTTC
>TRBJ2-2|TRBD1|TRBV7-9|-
CASSFRDRTPGELFF
TGTGCCAGCAGCTTCCGGGACAGGACGCCGGGGGAGCTGTTTTTT
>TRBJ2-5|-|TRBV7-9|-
CASSLALLQETQYF
TGTGCCAGCAGCTTAGCACTGCTCCAAGAGACCCAGTACTTC
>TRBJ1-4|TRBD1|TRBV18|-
CASSARRGPEKLFF
TGTGCCAGCTCAGCCCGCAGGGGGCCGGAAAAACTGTTTTTT
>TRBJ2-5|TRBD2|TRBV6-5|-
CASSYALAGGGETQYF
TGTGCCAGCAGTTACGCACTAGCGGGGGGAGGCGAGACCCAGTACTTC
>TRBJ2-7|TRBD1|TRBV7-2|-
CASSLGQRLYEQYF
TGTGCCAGCAGCCTGGGACAGAGGCTCTACGAGCAGTACTTC
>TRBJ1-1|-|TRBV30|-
CAWSVASGAFF
TGTGCCTGGAGTGTAGCCAGCGGGGCTTTCTTT
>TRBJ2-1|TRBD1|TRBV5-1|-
CASSSQGALDEQFF
TGCGCCAGCAGTTCACAGGGGGCTCTCGATGAGCAGTTCTTC
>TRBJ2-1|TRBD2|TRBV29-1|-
CSVFVELARYNEQFF
TGCAGCGTTTTCGTTGAACTAGCGAGATACAATGAGCAGTTCTTC
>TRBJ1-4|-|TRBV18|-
CASSLRGGNEKLFF
TGTGCCAGCTCCCTCCGGGGTGGAAATGAAAAACTGTTTTTT
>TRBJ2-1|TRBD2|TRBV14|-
CASSLWTSAISNEQFF
TGTGCCAGCAGCCTATGGACTAGCGCGATATCCAATGAGCAGTTCTTC